This T cell receptor (beta chain) was captured by sequencing in a study of T-cell reconstitution after alpha-beta-depleted transplantation in children. Per the germline V gene, CDR1 is MNHEY and CDR2 is SMNVEV (reference sequence). This CDR3 region has 15 residues. V lost 5 bases, J lost 6 bases, and 7 bases stayed unmatched. Note on this clonotype: What it recognizes is unknown.

For TCRbeta, the library was prepared with unique molecular identifiers. TCRdb reanalysed the PCR reads using MiXCR and keeps one entry per CDR3 protein. The data show hundreds of thousands of distinct CDR3 sequences, with about 15% seen just once and 40% to 50% held by the top ten. Broader study findings: Surviving recipient T cells and thymic progenitors produced the high day-60 TCRbeta diversity seen in some patients. Two months or so post-transplant, alpha-beta T cells reportedly derived from several hundred expanded graft clones. T-cell numbers and diversity, one year after transplant, stemmed largely from T cells that were newly produced.

The genes are TRBV27 and TRBJ1-6; 7 bases match TRBD1. The sample consisted of PBMCs, mostly from graft donor cells, taken 360 days after TCRalphabeta/CD19-depleted stem cell transplant. This receptor was obtained from a male patient aged 2-15 years who had a stem cell transplant for acute lymphoblastic leukemia, so the T cells may come from the graft donor. The CDR3 DNA follows: TGTGCCAGCAGTATAAGGGACAGACCTAATTCACCCCTCCACTTT. This codes for CASSIRDRPNSPLHF.